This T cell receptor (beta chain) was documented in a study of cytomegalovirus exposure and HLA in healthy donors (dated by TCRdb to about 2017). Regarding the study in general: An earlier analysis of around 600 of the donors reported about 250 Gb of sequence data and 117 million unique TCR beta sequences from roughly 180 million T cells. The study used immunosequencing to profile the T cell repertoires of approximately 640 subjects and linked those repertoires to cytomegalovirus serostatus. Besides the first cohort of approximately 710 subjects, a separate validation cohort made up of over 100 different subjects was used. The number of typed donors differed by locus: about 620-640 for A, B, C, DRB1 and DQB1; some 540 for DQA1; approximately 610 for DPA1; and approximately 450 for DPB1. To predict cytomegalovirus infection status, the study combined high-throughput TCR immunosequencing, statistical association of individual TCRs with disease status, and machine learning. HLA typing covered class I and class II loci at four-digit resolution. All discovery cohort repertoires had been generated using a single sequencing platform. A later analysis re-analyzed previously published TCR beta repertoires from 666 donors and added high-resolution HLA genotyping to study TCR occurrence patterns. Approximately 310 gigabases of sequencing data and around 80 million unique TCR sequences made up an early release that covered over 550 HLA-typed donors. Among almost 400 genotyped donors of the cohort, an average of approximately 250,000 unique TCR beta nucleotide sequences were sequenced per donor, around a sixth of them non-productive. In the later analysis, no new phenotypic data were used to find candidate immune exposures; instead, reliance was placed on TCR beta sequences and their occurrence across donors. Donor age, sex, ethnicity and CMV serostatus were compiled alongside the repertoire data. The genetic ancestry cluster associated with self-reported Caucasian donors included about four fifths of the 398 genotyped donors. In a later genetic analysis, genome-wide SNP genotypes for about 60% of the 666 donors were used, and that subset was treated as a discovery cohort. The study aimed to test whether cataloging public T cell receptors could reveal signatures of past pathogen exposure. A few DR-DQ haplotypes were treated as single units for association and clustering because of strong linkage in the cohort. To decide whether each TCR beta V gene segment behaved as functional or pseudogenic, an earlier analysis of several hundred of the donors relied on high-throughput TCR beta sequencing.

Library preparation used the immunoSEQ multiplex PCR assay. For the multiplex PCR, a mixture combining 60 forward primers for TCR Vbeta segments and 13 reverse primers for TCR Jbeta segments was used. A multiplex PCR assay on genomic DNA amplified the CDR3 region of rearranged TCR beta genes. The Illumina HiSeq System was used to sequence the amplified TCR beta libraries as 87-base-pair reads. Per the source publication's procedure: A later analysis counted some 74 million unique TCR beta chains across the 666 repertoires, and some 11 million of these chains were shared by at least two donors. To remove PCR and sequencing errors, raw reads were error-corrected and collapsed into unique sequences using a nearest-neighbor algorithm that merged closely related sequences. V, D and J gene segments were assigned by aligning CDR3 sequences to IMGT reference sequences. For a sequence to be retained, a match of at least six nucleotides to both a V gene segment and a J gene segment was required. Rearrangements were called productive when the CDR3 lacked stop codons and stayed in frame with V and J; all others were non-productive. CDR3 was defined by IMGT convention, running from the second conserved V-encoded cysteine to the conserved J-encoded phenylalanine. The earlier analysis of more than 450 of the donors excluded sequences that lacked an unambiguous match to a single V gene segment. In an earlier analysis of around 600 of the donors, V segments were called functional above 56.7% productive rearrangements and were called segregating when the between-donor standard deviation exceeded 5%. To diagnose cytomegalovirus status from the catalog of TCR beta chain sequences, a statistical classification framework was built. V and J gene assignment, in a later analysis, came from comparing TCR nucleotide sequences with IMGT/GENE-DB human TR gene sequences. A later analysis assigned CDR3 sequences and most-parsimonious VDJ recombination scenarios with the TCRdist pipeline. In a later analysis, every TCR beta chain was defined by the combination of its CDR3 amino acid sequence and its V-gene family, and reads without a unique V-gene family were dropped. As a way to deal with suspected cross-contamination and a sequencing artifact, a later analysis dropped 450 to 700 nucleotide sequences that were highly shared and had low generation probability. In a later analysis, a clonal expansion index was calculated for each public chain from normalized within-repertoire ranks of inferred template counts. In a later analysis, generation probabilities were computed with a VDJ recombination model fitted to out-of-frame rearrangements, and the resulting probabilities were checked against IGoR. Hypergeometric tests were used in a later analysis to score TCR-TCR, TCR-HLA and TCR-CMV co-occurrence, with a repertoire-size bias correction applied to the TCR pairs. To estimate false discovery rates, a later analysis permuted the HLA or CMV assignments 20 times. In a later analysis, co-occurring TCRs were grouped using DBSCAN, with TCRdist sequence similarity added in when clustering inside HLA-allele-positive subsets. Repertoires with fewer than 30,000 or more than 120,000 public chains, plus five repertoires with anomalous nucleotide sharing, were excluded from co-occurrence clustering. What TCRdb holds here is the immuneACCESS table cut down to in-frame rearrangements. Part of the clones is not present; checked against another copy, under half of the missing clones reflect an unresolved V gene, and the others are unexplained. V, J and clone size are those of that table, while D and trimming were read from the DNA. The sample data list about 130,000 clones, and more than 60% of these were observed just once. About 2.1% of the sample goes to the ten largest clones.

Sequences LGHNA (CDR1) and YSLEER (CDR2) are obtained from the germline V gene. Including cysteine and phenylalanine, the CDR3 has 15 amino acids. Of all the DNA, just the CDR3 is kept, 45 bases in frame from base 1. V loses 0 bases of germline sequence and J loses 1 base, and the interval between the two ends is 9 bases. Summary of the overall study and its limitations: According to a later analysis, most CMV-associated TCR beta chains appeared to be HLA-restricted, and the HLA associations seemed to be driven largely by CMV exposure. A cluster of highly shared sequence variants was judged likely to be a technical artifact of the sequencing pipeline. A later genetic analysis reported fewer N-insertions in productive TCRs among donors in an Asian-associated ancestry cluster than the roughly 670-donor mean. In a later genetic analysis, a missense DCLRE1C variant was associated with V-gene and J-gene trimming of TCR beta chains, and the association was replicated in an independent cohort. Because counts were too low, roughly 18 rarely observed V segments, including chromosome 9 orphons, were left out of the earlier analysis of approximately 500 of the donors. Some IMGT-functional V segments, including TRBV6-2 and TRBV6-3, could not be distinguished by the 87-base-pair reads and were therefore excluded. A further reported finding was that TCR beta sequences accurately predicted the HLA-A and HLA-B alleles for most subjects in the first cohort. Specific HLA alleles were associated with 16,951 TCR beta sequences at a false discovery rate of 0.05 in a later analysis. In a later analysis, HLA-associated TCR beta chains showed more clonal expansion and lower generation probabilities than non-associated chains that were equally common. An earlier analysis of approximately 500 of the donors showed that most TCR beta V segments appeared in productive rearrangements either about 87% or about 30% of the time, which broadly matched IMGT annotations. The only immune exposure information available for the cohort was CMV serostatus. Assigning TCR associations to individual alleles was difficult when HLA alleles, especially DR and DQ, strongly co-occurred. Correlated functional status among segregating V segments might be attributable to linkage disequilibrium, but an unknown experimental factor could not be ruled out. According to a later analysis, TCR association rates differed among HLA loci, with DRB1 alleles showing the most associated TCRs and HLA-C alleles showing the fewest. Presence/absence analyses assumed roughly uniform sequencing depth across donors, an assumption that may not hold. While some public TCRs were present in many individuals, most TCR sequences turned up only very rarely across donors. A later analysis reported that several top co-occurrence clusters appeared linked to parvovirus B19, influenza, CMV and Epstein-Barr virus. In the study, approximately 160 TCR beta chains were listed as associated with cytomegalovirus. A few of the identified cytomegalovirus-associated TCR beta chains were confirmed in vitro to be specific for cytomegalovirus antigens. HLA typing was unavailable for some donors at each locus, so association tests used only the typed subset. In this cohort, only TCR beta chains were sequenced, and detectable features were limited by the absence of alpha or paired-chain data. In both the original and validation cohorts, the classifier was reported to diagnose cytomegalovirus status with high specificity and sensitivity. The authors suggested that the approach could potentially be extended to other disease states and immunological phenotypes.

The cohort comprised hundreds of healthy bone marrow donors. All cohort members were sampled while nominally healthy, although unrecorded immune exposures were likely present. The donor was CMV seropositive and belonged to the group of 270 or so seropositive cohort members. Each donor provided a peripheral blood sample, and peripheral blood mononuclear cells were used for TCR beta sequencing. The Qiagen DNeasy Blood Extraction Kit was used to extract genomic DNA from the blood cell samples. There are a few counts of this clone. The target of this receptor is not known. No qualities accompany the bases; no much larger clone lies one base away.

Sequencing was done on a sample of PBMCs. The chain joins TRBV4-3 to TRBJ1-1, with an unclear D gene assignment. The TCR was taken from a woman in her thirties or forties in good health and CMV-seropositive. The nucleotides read TGCGCCAGCAGCCAAGATTGGCGGCCGAACACTGAAGCTTTCTTT. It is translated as CASSQDWRPNTEAFF.